The 2 T cell receptor beta chains in this list originate from one sample, sequenced in a study of shared clonotypes between healthy human individuals (TCRdb year 2020). CD8 naive samples consisted of CD45RO-negative cells that were positively selected for CCR7, yielding a CD45RA+CCR7+ population without TemRA cells. The protocol used for the library was the immunoSEQ multiplex PCR assay. As stored in TCRdb, this immuneACCESS dataset retains in-frame rearrangements with V and J assigned. A fraction of the clones does not appear; measured against another copy, unresolved V genes explain less than half of the discrepancy, and the remainder lacks a known reason. The sample has roughly 2.1 million clones on record, 85% to 95% of them singletons. The ten most abundant clones make up 1.7% of the sample. Sequenced material: naive CD8+ T cells from PBMCs. This specimen's cell subset or site label, per the study, means: CD45RA+CCR7+. The receptor set was obtained from a young man in good health. Some clones in this sample may be carry-over from other donors' samples.

V and J are TRBV5-5 and TRBJ1-5; the D is unclear. Germline V gives CDR1 SGHKS, CDR2 YYEKEE (reference sequence). V lost 4 bases and J 2 bases, leaving 7 bases between the germline ends. This CDR3 comprises 13 residues. CDR3 nucleotides: TGTGCCAGCAGCCTTCCGGGCAATCAGCCCCAGCATTTT. Its translation: CASSLPGNQPQHF.

The chain joins TRBV6-1 to TRBJ2-1, with 7 nucleotides matching TRBD2. This CDR3 spans 15 amino acids. In germline, CDR1 is MNHNS, CDR2 SASEGT. The V segment lost 4 bases and the J segment 5 bases; nucleotides outside the gene matches: 8. The CDR3 bases are TGTGCCAGCAGTGTAGTGGAAGCGGGAAACAATGAGCAGTTCTTC. Residues: CASSVVEAGNNEQFF.